The 29 T cell receptor beta chains presented below share a single source sample, sequenced in a study of blood T cells in healthy people across ages (dated by TCRdb to the mid-2010s). To prepare the library, 5' RACE was applied. Sequencing took place on an Illumina HiSeq 2500. A second PCR of roughly 7 to 11 cycles was performed with a sample-barcoded 5' primer and a J-beta primer mix. Clones were called with MiXCR by TCRdb after fastp trimmed the public reads at Q25, and only in-frame beta chains were retained. Duplicate CDR3 protein sequences are folded into a single record with the most common DNA and genes. The sample includes about 800,000 distinct CDR3 sequences, with around a quarter observed a single time. The top ten hold approximately 4% of the sample. The data also belong to a second study, concerning T cells of mothers and their children.

Material for sequencing was blood. Every receptor here comes from a boy aged 5-17 years in good health.

This chain joins TRBV10-2 and TRBJ2-1; 9 bases are a match to TRBD2. The V gene's germline CDR1 is WSHSY and CDR2 SAAADI. J was trimmed by 8 bases and V by 1 base; bases with no gene match: 6. CDR3 length: 15 amino acids. This CDR3 reads CASSEFGSGGYEQFF. The DNA of the CDR3 is TGCGCCAGCAGTGAGTTTGGTAGCGGGGGTTATGAGCAGTTCTTC.

The V and J genes are TRBV6-5 and TRBJ2-5, with D perhaps matching TRBD1 (5 bases). Looked up from germline, CDR1 is MNHEY and CDR2 is SVGAGI. V was pared by 0 bases and J by 4 bases, with 18 bases between. This CDR3 comprises 17 residues. In DNA form, the CDR3 reads TGTGCCAGCAGTTACTCTAACGGACACCGGTCGGGAGAGACCCAGTACTTC. This encodes CASSYSNGHRSGETQYF.

This clonotype was seen many times. V usage is TRBV11-2 and J usage is TRBJ2-1; D is possibly TRBD2 (5 bases). V was shortened by 5 bases and J by 0 bases, with 11 bases between the two germline ends. The germline V gene encodes CDR1 SGHAT and CDR2 FQNNGV. The CDR3 totals 15 residues. CDR3 bases: TGTGCCAGCAGCCCCTTGGGGAGCTCCTACAATGAGCAGTTCTTC. This sequence encodes CASSPLGSSYNEQFF.

This chain connects TRBV7-9 to TRBJ2-5; tentatively, D is TRBD2 (6 bases). This CDR3 is 18 amino acids long. The V gene's germline CDR1 is SEHNR and CDR2 FQNEAQ (reference sequence). Trimming took 1 base from V and 4 from J, leaving 22 bases between them. As DNA, the CDR3 is TGTGCCAGCAGCTTAGACGGGGGACCAACCGCGCGTCGAGAGACCCAGTACTTC. This codes for CASSLDGGPTARRETQYF.

The CDR3 is CASSDSRAGPYEQYF. The DNA for the CDR3 is TGTGCCAGCAGTGATTCGAGGGCAGGGCCCTACGAGCAGTACTTC. The chain employs TRBV25-1 and TRBJ2-7, with D possibly called TRBD1 or TRBD2 (5 bases each). The germline CDR1 and CDR2 sequences are MGHDK and SYGVNS. The CDR3 sequence is 15 residues long. Trimming left V 3 bases short and J 2 bases short, with 14 bases between.

This clonotype was seen many times. Germline and junction disagree at one end, which may indicate a read error. The DNA for the CDR3 is TGTGCCAGCAGCAGTACAGGGACCGGGGCCAACGTCCTGACTTTC. As protein: CASSSTGTGANVLTF. The chain uses TRBV5-1 and TRBJ2-6; D is perhaps TRBD1 (6 bases). The length of the CDR3 is 15 residues. The germline V gene has CDR1 SGHRS and CDR2 YFSETQ.

The V gene is TRBV30, the J gene TRBJ2-7; D may be TRBD1 or TRBD2 (5 bases each). Germline CDR1 reads GTSNPN; CDR2 reads SVGIG (reference sequence). Trimming stripped 3 bases from V and 6 bases from J, with 15 bases between. The CDR3 loop spans 13 amino acids. CDR3: CAWSAGVGGEQYF. DNA for the CDR3: TGTGCCTGGAGCGCCGGGGTTGGGGGCGAGCAGTACTTC.

The chain combines TRBV7-2 with TRBJ2-1; D gene uncertain. Trimming left V 6 bases short and J 6 bases short, with 12 bases between. CDR3 size: 13 residues. Germline-derived CDR1 and CDR2 are SGHTA and FQGNSA. The CDR3 protein is CASRGLGRNEQFF. CDR3 DNA: TGTGCCAGCAGGGGTCTAGGGCGCAATGAGCAGTTCTTC.

This chain joins TRBV4-3 and TRBJ1-1; D is undetermined. Trimming cost V 1 base and J 0 bases, with 12 bases left between them. Germline CDR1 and CDR2: LGHNA and YSLEER. This CDR3 is built from 16 residues. The CDR3 bases are TGCGCCAGCAGCCAAGTGCTCGGCACTTTGAACACTGAAGCTTTCTTT. It encodes CASSQVLGTLNTEAFF.

A few counts support this clonotype. This sequence joins TRBV9 and TRBJ2-5, with a weak D call TRBD2 (5 bases). The J call may not be correct, given that the DNA end is closer to TRBJ2-1. CDR3 size: 12 residues. Per germline, CDR1 SGDLS and CDR2 YYNGEE. In DNA, the CDR3 is TGTGCCAGCAGCGTAGCCGCGGGTGAGCAGTTCTTC. Encoded protein: CASSVAAGEQFF.

Many counts were recorded for this clonotype. This rearrangement joins TRBV20-1 to TRBJ2-5, with 8 bases aligning to TRBD2. This CDR3 comprises 12 residues. The germline V gene has CDR1 DFQATT and CDR2 SNEGSKA (reference sequence). J lost 3 bases, V lost 5 bases, and 2 bases had no gene match. The CDR3 region is CSAGSGKETQYF. Written as DNA, the CDR3 is TGCAGTGCTGGTAGCGGGAAAGAGACCCAGTACTTC.

Only a few counts were recorded for this clonotype. The chain is built from TRBV7-3 and TRBJ2-5; weak D call: TRBD1 (6 bases). The J call may be mistaken, given a closer DNA end match to TRBJ2-1. CDR1 and CDR2 (germline): SGHTA, FQGTGA. The CDR3 covers 16 residues. The CDR3 region is CASSSFPGTSFNEQFF. In DNA, the CDR3 is TGTGCCAGCAGCTCTTTCCCCGGGACATCTTTCAATGAGCAGTTCTTC.

The chain links TRBV29-1 to TRBJ1-4; D unresolved. The germline V gene encodes CDR1 SQVTM and CDR2 ANQGSEA. Trimming took 5 bases from V and 5 from J, leaving 12 bases between them. The CDR3 length is 13 residues. This CDR3 reads CSVHDTLNEKLFF. The CDR3 DNA reads as TGCAGCGTTCACGACACTCTCAATGAAAAACTGTTTTTT.

This clonotype has just a few counts. This chain uses TRBV20-1 with TRBJ2-7, with a possible D match to TRBD2 (6 bases). The CDR3 sequence is 13 residues long. Trimming shortened V by 0 bases and J by 5 bases, and 11 bases separated the two germline ends. Germline CDR1 is DFQATT and CDR2 is SNEGSKA (reference sequence). CDR3 region: CSARDEGRNEQYF. The CDR3 nucleotides read TGCAGTGCTAGAGATGAAGGGAGGAACGAGCAGTACTTC.

Concerning this clonotype: At one boundary the junction diverges from the germline segment, which might be a read error. The genes are TRBV27 and TRBJ2-2; 14 bases are a match to TRBD2. Germline CDR1 reads MNHEY; CDR2 reads SMNVEV (reference sequence). CDR3 length: 17 amino acids. The CDR3 DNA sequence: TGTGCCAGCAGTTCACGGACTAGCGGGGGGAGGGCCGGGGAGCTGCTTTTT. Protein: CASSSRTSGGRAGELLF.

The gene calls are TRBV28 and TRBJ1-4, with TRBD1 matching 9 bases. The CDR3 has 20 residues. Germline V gene lookup returns CDR1 MDHEN and CDR2 SYDVKM. Losses at the gene ends were 2 bases for V and 4 bases for J; bases not matched to a gene: 17. CDR3 protein: CASSLGDRDRVFFGNEKLFF. As DNA, the CDR3 is TGTGCCAGCAGTTTAGGAGACCGGGACAGGGTATTTTTCGGTAATGAAAAACTGTTTTTT.

The chain is built from TRBV18 and TRBJ2-6; the D gene is possibly TRBD1 (6 bases). In germline, CDR1 is KGHSH, CDR2 LQKENI. Trimming shortened V by 7 bases and J by 4 bases, and 14 bases separated the two germline ends. The CDR3 covers 15 residues. CDR3 nucleotides: TGTGCCAGCTTCCCCGACAGGACAGGGGCCAACGTCCTGACTTTC. Its translation: CASFPDRTGANVLTF.

This chain uses TRBV14 with TRBJ2-6; no clear D gene. V was trimmed by 2 bases and J by 2 bases, leaving 7 bases between them. The CDR3 sequence is 15 residues long. Germline assignment: CDR1 SGHDN and CDR2 FVKESK. This chain's CDR3 is CASSQYRAGANVLTF. In DNA form, the CDR3 reads TGTGCCAGCAGCCAATATCGTGCTGGGGCCAACGTCCTGACTTTC.

At least ten counts were recorded for this clonotype. The chain couples TRBV6-6 to TRBJ1-1; D is unresolved. The CDR3 extends over 12 amino acids. The V gene lost 2 bases and the J gene lost 3 bases, with 4 bases spanning the gap. From germline, CDR1 is MNHNY and CDR2 SVGAGI (reference sequence). CDR3: CASSYGDTEAFF. For the CDR3, the DNA is TGTGCCAGCAGTTACGGGGACACTGAAGCTTTCTTT.

This sequence joins TRBV6-2 or TRBV6-3 and TRBJ2-5, with D hard to call. The CDR3 extends over 12 amino acids. Germline assignment: CDR1 MNHEY and CDR2 SVGEGT. V lost 8 bases and J 5 bases, leaving 12 bases between the germline ends. CDR3 in DNA: TGTGCCAGCGACTTCGGCTCGGAGACCCAGTACTTC. It translates to CASDFGSETQYF.

The chain is built from TRBV5-1 and TRBJ1-1; 12 nucleotides match TRBD1. This CDR3 comprises 15 residues. The germline V gene encodes CDR1 SGHRS and CDR2 YFSETQ. V dropped 4 bases and J dropped 4; count of bases not matched to a gene: 5. Here the CDR3 reads CASSPGTGGGTEAFF. CDR3 DNA sequence: TGCGCCAGCAGCCCGGGGACAGGGGGCGGCACTGAAGCTTTCTTT.

The gene calls are TRBV4-3 and TRBJ2-5; D is possibly TRBD2 (6 bases). The CDR3 is made up of 15 amino acids. With 2 bases removed from V and 1 base from J, the gap between germline ends came to 11 bases. Germline CDR1 and CDR2: LGHNA and YSLEER. CDR3 sequence (DNA): TGCGCCAGCAGCCAACAGTCGGGGGTCCAAGAGACCCAGTACTTC. Amino acid sequence: CASSQQSGVQETQYF.

V usage is TRBV12-3 or TRBV12-4 and J usage is TRBJ1-6; possibly TRBD1 for D (5 bases). V lost 4 bases and J 5 bases, leaving 15 bases between the germline ends. This CDR3 region has 16 residues. The DNA for the CDR3 is TGTGCCAGCAGTTCACGGGGGGGTCCGGATAATTCACCCCTCCACTTT. Translation: CASSSRGGPDNSPLHF.

This clonotype was picked up a small number of times. This chain's CDR3 is CASSESGTSGDTQYF. CDR3 bases: TGTGCCAGCAGTGAGTCGGGGACTAGCGGGGATACGCAGTATTTT. V gene TRBV6-4 combines with J gene TRBJ2-3, with 12 positions matching TRBD2. The CDR3 has 15 amino acids. The germline V gene encodes CDR1 MRHNA and CDR2 SNTAGT. Unmatched junction bases numbered 4, after V lost 3 bases and J lost 6 bases.

This clonotype was seen more than once but under ten times. The V and J genes are TRBV10-3 and TRBJ2-7; D is possibly TRBD1 (5 bases). Trimming left V 2 bases short and J 4 bases short, with 21 bases between. This CDR3 spans 17 amino acids. The germline gives CDR1 ENHRY, CDR2 SYGVKD. CDR3: CAISERQVMGLLYEQYF. As DNA, the CDR3 is TGTGCCATCAGTGAGCGCCAGGTGATGGGGCTCCTTTACGAGCAGTACTTC.

This chain links TRBV12-3 or TRBV12-4 with TRBJ2-5; D might be TRBD2 (5 bases). The CDR3 sequence is 11 residues long. The V and J ends lost 8 bases and 5 bases respectively, with 9 bases between them. CDR3 sequence: CASGQRETQYF. Written as DNA, the CDR3 is TGTGCCAGCGGGCAGCGGGAGACCCAGTACTTC.

This clonotype was seen a few times. The CDR3 here is CASSLDIYSPLHF. DNA for the CDR3: TGTGCCAGCAGTTTGGACATTTATTCACCCCTCCACTTT. V usage is TRBV28 and J usage is TRBJ1-6; TRBD1 is a possible D gene (5 bases). The V end lost 3 bases, the J end lost 8 bases, and 8 bases lay between the germline ends. The V gene's germline CDR1 is MDHEN and CDR2 SYDVKM. The CDR3 length is 13 residues. The full variable domain, completed using reference TRBV28 and TRBJ1-6, is DVKVTQSSRYLVKRTGEKVFLECVQDMDHENMFWYRQDPGLGLRLIYFSYDVKMKEKGDIPEGYSVSREKKERFSLILESASTNQTSMYLCASSLDIYSPLHFGNGTRLTVT.

V usage is TRBV5-1 and J usage is TRBJ1-4, with D possibly being TRBD1 (6 bases). The CDR3 spans 16 residues. Germline loops: CDR1 SGHRS, CDR2 YFSETQ. The V end was cut by 4 bases, the J end by 6 bases, with 19 bases between. The DNA for the CDR3 is TGCGCCAGCAGCCCTGGGGGGGCAGGGAGGCATGAAAAACTGTTTTTT. This sequence encodes CASSPGGAGRHEKLFF.

The V and J genes are TRBV12-5 and TRBJ1-2; D remains unclear. V was cut by 2 bases and J by 3 bases, with 10 bases left in between. CDR1 is LGHNT and CDR2 is FRNRAP in the germline V gene. The CDR3 is 14 residues long. The CDR3 bases are TGTGCTAGTGGTTTGAGCCCCGGGGACTATGGCTACACCTTC. Its protein is CASGLSPGDYGYTF.